The clone carrying this T cell receptor (beta chain) appeared once. These data originate in a study of blood T cell repertoires in COVID-19. V shed 8 bases and J shed 2 bases, with 10 bases lying between them. The CDR3 sequence is 12 residues long. The authors' processing: How many nucleated cells were present was estimated from reference gene primer amplification. Some clones are missing from TCRdb's copy, which holds only in-frame ones; the method was immunoSEQ multiplex PCR. V and J calls and clone size come straight from that table; D and trimming were deduced from the DNA. Of 120,000 or so clones in the sample, around 90% were seen once.

This sequence was found in a man in his sixties with COVID-19, enrolled during active disease. The sequenced sample was peripheral blood. The V call is TRBV12-3 or TRBV12-4, the J call TRBJ2-7, with D perhaps matching TRBD1 (6 bases). The CDR3: CASAGATYEQYF. The CDR3 DNA reads TGTGCCAGCGCAGGGGCTACCTACGAGCAGTACTTC.